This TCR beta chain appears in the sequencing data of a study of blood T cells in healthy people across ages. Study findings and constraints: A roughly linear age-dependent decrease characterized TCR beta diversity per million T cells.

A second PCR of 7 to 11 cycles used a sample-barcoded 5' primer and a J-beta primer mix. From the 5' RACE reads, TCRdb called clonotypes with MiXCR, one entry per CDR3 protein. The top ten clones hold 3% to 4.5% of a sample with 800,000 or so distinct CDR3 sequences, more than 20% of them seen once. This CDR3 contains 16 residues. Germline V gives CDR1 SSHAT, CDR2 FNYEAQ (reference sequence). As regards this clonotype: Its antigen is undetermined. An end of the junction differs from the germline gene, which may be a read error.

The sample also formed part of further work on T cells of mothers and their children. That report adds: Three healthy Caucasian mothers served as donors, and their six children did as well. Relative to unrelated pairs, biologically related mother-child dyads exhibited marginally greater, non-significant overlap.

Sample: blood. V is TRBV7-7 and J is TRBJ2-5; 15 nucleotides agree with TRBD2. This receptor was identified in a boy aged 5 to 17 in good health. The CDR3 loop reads CASSMGLAGGEETQYF. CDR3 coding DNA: TGTGCTAGCAGCATGGGACTAGCGGGAGGCGAAGAGACCCAGTACTTC.